The source of this TCR beta chain is a study of shared clonotypes between healthy human individuals. CDR1 is SGHAT, CDR2 FQNNGV, per germline. The CDR3 has 15 amino acids. V was pared by 1 base and J by 8 bases, with 7 bases of the junction left unmatched. A CD45RA+ naive subset and a CD45RA-negative memory subset were split from CD4+ cells. Repertoires were generated with immunoSEQ multiplex PCR, while TCRdb's copy carries only in-frame clones and drops some. The table lists roughly 330,000 clones, approximately 79% of them singletons. The origin of this receptor is a man in his thirties or forties in good health. This chain uses TRBV11-2 with TRBJ2-1; 8 nucleotides match TRBD2. Specimen: memory CD4+ T cells sorted from blood. This sample's subset: CD45RA-negative fraction. The CDR3 here is CASSLGLAKLHEQFF. CDR3 coding DNA: TGTGCCAGCAGCTTAGGACTAGCGAAGTTACATGAGCAGTTCTTC.